Below, 18 T cell receptor beta chains from the same sample are listed, as sequenced in a study of T-cell reconstitution after alpha-beta-depleted transplantation in children. A TCRbeta library incorporating unique molecular identifiers was prepared. TCRdb recomputed calls from the PCR reads with MiXCR, one row per CDR3 protein. This repertoire shows approximately 500,000 distinct CDR3 sequences, approximately 10% found once; its top ten account for roughly 2.1%. The sample was PBMCs, taken before TCRalphabeta/CD19-depleted stem cell transplant. These TCRs come from a child aged 2-15 years with inherited bone marrow failure, due to receive a stem cell transplant.

This clonotype was detected only a few times. CDR3 loop: CASSAGLAGSYNEQFF. The DNA for the CDR3 is TGTGCCAGCAGCGCGGGACTAGCGGGATCCTACAATGAGCAGTTCTTC. The rearrangement uses TRBV7-2 and TRBJ2-1, with 13 positions matching TRBD2. Per germline, CDR1 SGHTA and CDR2 FQGNSA. This CDR3 is built from 16 residues. V shed 5 bases, J shed 1 base, and the junction held 2 bases outside the gene matches.

This clonotype has at least ten counts. The genes are TRBV20-1 and TRBJ2-3; D may be TRBD2 (6 bases). The length of the CDR3 is 15 residues. The germline gives CDR1 DFQATT, CDR2 SNEGSKA (reference sequence). The V gene lost 4 bases and the J gene lost 2 bases, with 16 bases spanning the gap. CDR3 loop: CSANSVADPTDTQYF. The CDR3, as DNA: TGCAGTGCTAACTCTGTAGCGGATCCCACAGATACGCAGTATTTT.

This clonotype has ten or more counts. The V and J genes are TRBV5-1 and TRBJ2-5; D gene uncertain. Germline V CDR1 and CDR2: SGHRS, YFSETQ. CDR3 length: 13 amino acids. The V gene lost 8 bases and the J gene lost 0 bases, with 11 bases spanning the gap. The CDR3 protein is CASRFDNQETQYF. CDR3 DNA: TGCGCCAGTCGGTTCGACAACCAAGAGACCCAGTACTTC.

This clonotype was counted many times. V gene TRBV12-3 or TRBV12-4 combines with J gene TRBJ2-1; the D is unclear. Trimming stripped 6 bases from V and 8 bases from J, with 26 bases between. The CDR3 is 17 amino acids. The CDR3 bases are TGTGCCAGCAGCCCACCCCGGACCAAAGCCCTTTTAGATGAGCAGTTCTTC. It translates to CASSPPRTKALLDEQFF.

This chain joins TRBV28 and TRBJ1-2, with a tentative D call TRBD1 (5 bases). Trimming stripped 8 bases from V and 4 bases from J, with 20 bases between. The CDR3 covers 15 residues. The germline V gene encodes CDR1 MDHEN and CDR2 SYDVKM. The CDR3 DNA is TGTGCCAGCTCACCCCGGCGACAGTCGTTCTATGGCTACACCTTC. Protein product: CASSPRRQSFYGYTF.

This clonotype was counted at least ten times. Here the CDR3 reads CASSLAHGGHGYTF. The CDR3 region has the DNA TGTGCCAGCAGCTTAGCGCACGGGGGCCATGGCTACACCTTC. The chain couples TRBV7-2 to TRBJ1-2, with a possible D match to TRBD1 (6 bases). Trimming stripped 0 bases from V and 6 bases from J, with 11 bases between. The V gene's germline CDR1 is SGHTA and CDR2 FQGNSA. This CDR3 region has 14 residues. Full variable domain (rest looked up from reference TRBV7-2 and TRBJ1-2): GAGVSQSPSNKVTEKGKDVELRCDPISGHTALYWYRQSLGQGLEFLIYFQGNSAPDKSGLPSDRFSAERTGGSVSTLTIQRTQQEDSAVYLCASSLAHGGHGYTFGSGTRLTVV.

At least ten counts were recorded for this clonotype. The CDR3 nucleotides are TGTGCCAGCAAATTGACAGGGGCCGCAAATGAGGGCTACACCTTC. Residues: CASKLTGAANEGYTF. V is TRBV2 and J is TRBJ1-2; 8 bases align to TRBD1. J gave up 8 bases and V 7 bases, and 15 bases lay outside the gene matches. CDR1 is SNHLY, CDR2 FYNNEI, per germline. The CDR3 has 15 residues. Supplemented by reference TRBV2 and TRBJ1-2, the full variable domain reads EPEVTQTPSHQVTQMGQEVILRCVPISNHLYFYWYRQILGQKVEFLVSFYNNEISEKSEIFDDQFSVERPDGSNFTLKIRSTKLEDSAMYFCASKLTGAANEGYTFGSGTRLTVV.

The genes are TRBV30 and TRBJ1-2; tentatively, D is TRBD1 (6 bases). V was clipped by 3 bases and J by 3 bases, with 11 bases between them. Germline CDR1 and CDR2: GTSNPN and SVGIG (reference sequence). The CDR3 length is 13 residues. The CDR3 loop is CAWRLRGYYGYTF. In nucleotides, the CDR3 is TGTGCCTGGAGACTCAGGGGATACTATGGCTACACCTTC.

This clonotype was seen repeatedly, ten times or more. The chain recombines TRBV5-5 with TRBJ2-2; D may be TRBD2 (5 bases). The CDR3 sequence is 15 residues long. The germline V gene encodes CDR1 SGHKS and CDR2 YYEKEE (reference sequence). Trimming cost V 0 bases and J 3 bases, with 9 bases left between them. CDR3 coding DNA: TGTGCCAGCAGCTTGGTATTCGGGGACACCGGGGAGCTGTTTTTT. As protein: CASSLVFGDTGELFF.

A word on this clonotype: One base away lies a much larger clone, so this may be a sequencing read error. This chain uses TRBV20-1 with TRBJ2-7, with D possibly being TRBD1 or TRBD2 (6 bases each). CDR3 length equals 16 residues. Germline CDR1 is DFQATT and CDR2 is SNEGSKA (reference sequence). As DNA, the CDR3 is TGCAGTGCTAGACCTCTAGCGAGACAGGACACCTACGAGCAGCACTTC. It encodes CSARPLARQDTYEQHF.

Of note for this clonotype: A much larger clone lies a single base off, so this may be a read error. The chain joins TRBV4-2 to TRBJ1-2; D possibly corresponds to TRBD1 (5 bases). The CDR3 has 15 amino acids. Germline values: CDR1 LGHNA, CDR2 YNFKEQ. The CDR3 here is CASSQEDTSNNGYTF. The CDR3 DNA follows: TGTGCCAGCAGCCAGGAGGACACCTCTAACAATGGCTACACCTTC.

This clonotype was detected many times. This chain uses TRBV7-9 with TRBJ2-7; D uncertain. V was shortened by 1 base and J by 2 bases, with 12 bases between the two germline ends. The CDR3 loop spans 15 amino acids. CDR1 SEHNR and CDR2 FQNEAQ come from the germline V gene (reference sequence). For the CDR3, the DNA is TGTGCCAGCAGCTTAGGTGTGGGCAGGACCTACGAGCAGTACTTC. Its protein is CASSLGVGRTYEQYF.

The V gene is TRBV19, the J gene TRBJ1-2; 7 bases map to TRBD1. The CDR3 runs to 13 residues. Germline lookup yields CDR1 LNHDA and CDR2 SQIVND (reference sequence). After removal of 5 bases from V and 8 bases from J, the junction contained 8 bases not matched to a gene. The CDR3 is CASSVTTGNGYTF. Here the CDR3 DNA reads TGTGCCAGTAGTGTAACGACAGGGAACGGCTACACCTTC.

This clonotype was seen repeatedly, ten times or more. The chain couples TRBV6-1 to TRBJ1-2; tentatively, D is TRBD1 (5 bases). CDR3 length equals 14 residues. The V end was cut by 6 bases, the J end by 8 bases, with 19 bases between. Germline CDR1 reads MNHNS; CDR2 reads SASEGT. The CDR3 region is CASRSGTPVWGYTF. The DNA for the CDR3 is TGTGCCAGCAGATCCGGGACTCCCGTTTGGGGCTACACCTTC.

This clonotype was observed a few times. V and J are TRBV7-2 and TRBJ2-7, with D maybe TRBD2 (6 bases). Germline V gene data show CDR1 as SGHTA and CDR2 as FQGNSA. V was trimmed by 5 bases and J by 1 base, leaving 12 bases between them. The CDR3 covers 14 residues. This CDR3 is CASSVGLHSYEQYF. The CDR3 DNA sequence: TGTGCCAGCAGCGTAGGACTACATTCCTACGAGCAGTACTTC.

This clonotype appeared many times. The J gene is TRBJ2-7, the V gene TRBV2; D unresolved. Germline loops: CDR1 SNHLY, CDR2 FYNNEI. V gave up 5 bases and J gave up 10 bases, with 12 bases separating them. This CDR3 region has 11 residues. The DNA of the CDR3 is TGTGCCAGCAGTTATGACTCCCTCCAGTACTTC. Amino acids: CASSYDSLQYF.

This clonotype was counted between two and nine times. This sequence joins TRBV5-4 and TRBJ1-1, with D unresolved. The CDR3 runs 12 residues. The V end was cut by 1 base, the J end by 6 bases, with 7 bases between. Looked up from germline, CDR1 is SGHNT and CDR2 is YYREEE (reference sequence). The DNA for the CDR3 is TGTGCCAGCAGCTTGACGGACGCTGAAGCTTTCTTT. It codes for CASSLTDAEAFF.

The chain combines TRBV7-9 with TRBJ2-1; 7 positions match TRBD1. Trimming took 5 bases from V and 4 from J; bases not matched to a gene: 11. Per the germline V gene, CDR1 is SEHNR and CDR2 is FQNEAQ (reference sequence). The CDR3 spans 16 residues. Written as DNA, the CDR3 is TGTGCCAGCAGCACTCATCCGGACAGGAGATACAATGAGCAGTTCTTC. The encoded protein is CASSTHPDRRYNEQFF. The full variable domain, rest sourced from reference TRBV7-9 and TRBJ2-1, is DTGVSQNPRHKITKRGQNVTFRCDPISEHNRLYWYRQTLGQGPEFLTYFQNEAQLEKSRLLSDRFSAERPKGSFSTLEIQRTEQGDSAMYLCASSTHPDRRYNEQFFGPGTRLTVL.